The 18 T cell receptor beta chains below come from one sample, sequenced in a study of shared clonotypes between healthy human individuals. TCRdb's copy holds only in-frame clones and misses some; the assay was immunoSEQ multiplex PCR. Of over 2 million clones detected, under 95% appear once; the ten largest clones hold around 0.35%. The sample comprised naive CD4+ T cells from PBMCs. Subset given: CD45RA+ positively selected. The receptors stem from a man aged 18 to 29 in good health. Some clones in this sample may be carry-over from other donors' samples.

The rearrangement links TRBV6-1 to TRBJ1-1; D is perhaps TRBD1 (5 bases). CDR1 and CDR2 from the germline V gene are MNHNS and SASEGT. V dropped 7 bases and J dropped 1 base, with 13 bases sitting between them. This CDR3 spans 14 amino acids. The DNA for the CDR3 is TGTGCCAGCACCCTCGGGACTGCGAACACTGAAGCTTTCTTT. Translation: CASTLGTANTEAFF.

This clone was seen just once. The V gene is TRBV27, the J gene TRBJ2-1, with 9 bases that match TRBD1. The CDR3 is made up of 14 amino acids. Germline CDR1 reads MNHEY; CDR2 reads SMNVEV (reference sequence). Unmatched junction bases numbered 6, after V lost 4 bases and J lost 8 bases. This CDR3 is CASSSATGGYEQFF. The CDR3, as DNA: TGTGCCAGCAGTTCCGCGACAGGGGGTTATGAGCAGTTCTTC.

This chain links TRBV7-9 with TRBJ2-5; a weak D match, TRBD1 (5 bases). The V gene's germline CDR1 is SEHNR and CDR2 FQNEAQ (reference sequence). The length of the CDR3 is 13 residues. V gave up 4 bases and J gave up 7 bases, with 13 bases separating them. The CDR3 DNA sequence: TGTGCCAGCAGCTCAGGACAACTCCGGACCCAGTACTTC. This translates into CASSSGQLRTQYF.

About this clone: This CDR3 is also generated by other DNA sequences in the sample. V and J are TRBV9 and TRBJ2-3, with a weak D call TRBD2 (5 bases). CDR3 length: 15 amino acids. The V and J ends lost 1 base and 0 bases respectively, with 9 bases between them. Germline assignment: CDR1 SGDLS and CDR2 YYNGEE. Here the CDR3 DNA reads TGTGCCAGCAGCGTATCGGGAACTAGCACAGATACGCAGTATTTT. Translated, it gives CASSVSGTSTDTQYF.

This chain joins TRBV27 and TRBJ1-4; D remains ambiguous. Trimming left V 0 bases short and J 0 bases short, with 8 bases between. CDR1 is MNHEY and CDR2 is SMNVEV in the germline V gene (reference sequence). This CDR3 is 16 amino acids long. CDR3 sequence (DNA): TGTGCCAGCAGTTTATCAGGACGACCAACTAATGAAAAACTGTTTTTT. Its translation: CASSLSGRPTNEKLFF.

This chain links TRBV4-1 with TRBJ2-7, with 8 bases fitting TRBD1. The CDR3 has 15 residues. The V gene's germline CDR1 is MGHRA and CDR2 YSYEKL. The V segment lost 4 bases and the J segment 4 bases; nucleotides outside the gene matches: 9. The CDR3 protein is CASSREAGGLYEQYF. The CDR3 DNA is TGCGCCAGCAGCCGCGAGGCAGGGGGCCTGTACGAGCAGTACTTC.

This chain links TRBV6-5 with TRBJ1-2, with D maybe TRBD1 (5 bases). In germline, CDR1 is MNHEY, CDR2 SVGAGI. CDR3 size: 15 residues. The V end was cut by 6 bases, the J end by 4 bases, with 18 bases between. CDR3 DNA sequence: TGTGCCAGCAGCCTAGACAGCACTTCTTCCTATGGCTACACCTTC. Amino acids: CASSLDSTSSYGYTF.

A word on this clone: The sample has other DNA sequences that encode this CDR3 too. The chain uses TRBV29-1 and TRBJ1-1, with D possibly being TRBD1 (5 bases). The CDR3 totals 12 residues. In germline, CDR1 is SQVTM, CDR2 ANQGSEA. V was shortened by 4 bases and J by 2 bases, with 8 bases between the two germline ends. Here the CDR3 reads CSVGGVNTEAFF. DNA for the CDR3: TGCAGCGTTGGGGGGGTCAACACTGAAGCTTTCTTT. Filled out from reference TRBV29-1 and TRBJ1-1, the complete variable domain reads SAVISQKPSRDICQRGTSLTIQCQVDSQVTMMFWYRQQPGQSLTLIATANQGSEATYESGFVIDKFPISRPNLTFSTLTVSNMSPEDSSIYLCSVGGVNTEAFFGQGTRLTVV.

The chain is built from TRBV5-1 and TRBJ1-1; D unclear. The CDR3 totals 16 residues. Germline values: CDR1 SGHRS, CDR2 YFSETQ. The germline V and J ends were trimmed by 4 bases and 2 bases, with 18 bases remaining between them. CDR3 in DNA: TGCGCCAGCAGCCCGTTAGCTTCATCACCCAACACTGAAGCTTTCTTT. It is translated as CASSPLASSPNTEAFF.

This chain connects TRBV10-1 to TRBJ2-3, with D unclear. This CDR3 has 13 amino acids. Trimming removed 7 bases at V and 2 bases at J, with 10 bases between. Germline-derived CDR1 and CDR2 are WNHNN and SYGVQD (reference sequence). CDR3 nucleotides: TGCGCCAGCACCCAAAGCCCCACAGATACGCAGTATTTT. Protein sequence: CASTQSPTDTQYF.

This chain connects TRBV30 to TRBJ1-2; possible D gene TRBD1, 5 bases. This CDR3 contains 13 residues. Germline V gene data show CDR1 as GTSNPN and CDR2 as SVGIG (reference sequence). The V end lost 5 bases, the J end lost 5 bases, and 15 bases lay between the germline ends. Written as DNA, the CDR3 is TGTGCCTGGGGGGGTGCGGAGTGGTATGGCTACACCTTC. Translation: CAWGGAEWYGYTF.

The V call is TRBV10-3, the J call TRBJ2-5; no definite D call. V gave up 6 bases and J gave up 4 bases, with 9 bases separating them. This CDR3 region has 12 residues. CDR1 and CDR2 (germline): ENHRY, SYGVKD. The CDR3: CAISPRAETQYF. The CDR3 region has the DNA TGTGCCATCAGCCCCCGGGCAGAGACCCAGTACTTC.

The genes are TRBV5-4 and TRBJ2-7; no clear D gene. Germline values: CDR1 SGHNT, CDR2 YYREEE (reference sequence). V lost 4 bases and J lost 5, with 16 bases in between. This CDR3 contains 14 residues. The chain's CDR3 is CASSLKPAQNEQYF. Written as DNA, the CDR3 is TGTGCCAGCAGCCTAAAGCCAGCGCAGAACGAGCAGTACTTC.

This rearrangement joins TRBV7-9 to TRBJ1-6, with D unclear. Germline values: CDR1 SEHNR, CDR2 FQNEAQ (reference sequence). CDR3 length: 14 amino acids. The V gene lost 2 bases and the J gene lost 9 bases, with 11 bases spanning the gap. This CDR3 reads CASSLPGGSSPLHF. CDR3 DNA sequence: TGTGCCAGCAGCTTACCCGGTGGAAGTTCACCCCTCCACTTT.

The chain has TRBV25-1 and TRBJ2-7; no firm D call. The ends were cut back, 2 bases at V and 0 bases at J, with 14 bases in the middle. Germline V gene sequence: CDR1 MGHDK, CDR2 SYGVNS. This CDR3 spans 16 amino acids. CDR3 sequence (DNA): TGTGCCAGCAGTGAAGACCCGGACCGGACCTCCTACGAGCAGTACTTC. It yields the protein CASSEDPDRTSYEQYF.

This chain links TRBV28 with TRBJ1-4; D remains ambiguous. V lost 6 bases, J lost 0 bases, and 14 bases lay in between. The germline V gene encodes CDR1 MDHEN and CDR2 SYDVKM. The CDR3 spans 16 residues. The DNA of the CDR3 is TGTGCCAGCAGCTCTCTGTTGGCCGCAACTAATGAAAAACTGTTTTTT. It is translated as CASSSLLAATNEKLFF.

V usage is TRBV5-1 and J usage is TRBJ2-6, with D unclear. This CDR3 region has 15 residues. Looked up from germline, CDR1 is SGHRS and CDR2 is YFSETQ. Trimming left V 3 bases short and J 0 bases short, with 7 bases between. The CDR3 protein is CASSSRVSGANVLTF. The CDR3 DNA reads TGCGCCAGCAGCTCCAGAGTCTCTGGGGCCAACGTCCTGACTTTC.

This chain connects TRBV7-3 to TRBJ2-7; 9 positions match TRBD2. The CDR3 totals 14 residues. V lost 2 bases to trimming and J lost 3 bases; unmatched junction nucleotides: 2. Germline V gives CDR1 SGHTA, CDR2 FQGTGA. CDR3 loop: CASSLLSGSYEQYF. In DNA, the CDR3 is TGTGCCAGCAGCTTACTTAGCGGGAGCTACGAGCAGTACTTC.